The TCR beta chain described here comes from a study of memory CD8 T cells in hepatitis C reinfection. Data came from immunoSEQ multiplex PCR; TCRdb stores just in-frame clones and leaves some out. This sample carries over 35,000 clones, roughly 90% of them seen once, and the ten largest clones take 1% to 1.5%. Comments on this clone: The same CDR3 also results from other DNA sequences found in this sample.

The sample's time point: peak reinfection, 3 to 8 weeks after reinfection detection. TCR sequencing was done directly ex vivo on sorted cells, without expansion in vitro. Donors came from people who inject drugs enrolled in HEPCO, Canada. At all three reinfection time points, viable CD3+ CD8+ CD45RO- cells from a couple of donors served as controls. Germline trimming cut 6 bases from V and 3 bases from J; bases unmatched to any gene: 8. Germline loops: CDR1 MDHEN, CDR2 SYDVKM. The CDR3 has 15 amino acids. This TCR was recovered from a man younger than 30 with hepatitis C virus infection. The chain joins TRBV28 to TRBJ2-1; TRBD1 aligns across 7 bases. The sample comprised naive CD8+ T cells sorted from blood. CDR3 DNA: TGTGCCAGCAGATCATCCGGGACAGTCTACAATGAGCAGTTCTTC. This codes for CASRSSGTVYNEQFF.